The next 26 T cell receptor beta chains were all read from a single sample in a study of CD8 T cells in Susac syndrome. RNA, at about 0.5 to 1 ug, was reverse transcribed with random hexamers. TCRdb analysed the immunoSEQ multiplex PCR reads with MiXCR anew, one entry per CDR3 protein. The profile shows over 300,000 distinct CDR3 sequences, about 91% of them singletons. The sequencing sample was made of CD4+ T cells from PBMCs. The receptors come from a human donor with multiple sclerosis.

This clonotype was seen once. V and J are TRBV3-1 and TRBJ2-7; 7 nucleotides line up with TRBD2. The ends lost 7 bases at V and 5 bases at J; junction bases unmatched: 11. The CDR3 has 14 residues. The V gene's germline CDR1 is LGHDT and CDR2 YNNKEL (reference sequence). The CDR3 spells CASTRAAGADEQYF. CDR3 coding DNA: TGTGCCAGCACCCGAGCCGCGGGAGCGGACGAGCAGTACTTC.

The gene calls are TRBV30 and TRBJ1-3; D is uncertain. This CDR3 spans 13 amino acids. V was shortened by 2 bases and J by 8 bases, with 13 bases between the two germline ends. CDR1 is GTSNPN, CDR2 SVGIG, per germline (reference sequence). The CDR3 DNA follows: TGTGCCTGGAGTCTAGGTGCCGTGGACACCATATATTTT. Amino acid sequence: CAWSLGAVDTIYF.

The chain recombines TRBV7-2 with TRBJ2-5; maybe TRBD2 (5 bases). Germline CDR1 reads SGHTA; CDR2 reads FQGNSA. V was trimmed by 5 bases and J by 4 bases, leaving 20 bases between them. The CDR3 covers 16 residues. Written as DNA, the CDR3 is TGTGCCAGCAGCCCCCTTTGGGCGAGGGTCCCAGAGACCCAGTACTTC. It codes for CASSPLWARVPETQYF.

The chain carries TRBV24-1 and TRBJ1-5; D gene ambiguous. The CDR3 is 18 residues long. Germline CDR1 KGHDR, CDR2 SFDVKD. V lost 6 bases, J lost 2 bases, and 22 bases lay in between. CDR3 nucleotide sequence: TGTGCCACCAGTCCTACGTCCGGGAAAGGGATGGGCAATCAGCCCCAGCATTTT. As protein: CATSPTSGKGMGNQPQHF.

The chain recombines TRBV27 with TRBJ1-6, with a possible D match to TRBD1 (5 bases). The germline V gene has CDR1 MNHEY and CDR2 SMNVEV (reference sequence). This CDR3 spans 12 amino acids. V was pared by 7 bases and J by 13 bases, with 14 bases between. The CDR3 protein is CASKTIRGPLHF. The CDR3 nucleotides are TGTGCCAGCAAGACCATCCGGGGGCCCCTCCACTTT.

CDR3 in DNA: TGTGCCAGCTCACCGCCCGGGACTAGATCTCCAGATACGCAGTATTTT. It encodes CASSPPGTRSPDTQYF. The gene calls are TRBV18 and TRBJ2-3; TRBD2 matches at 8 bases. The CDR3 covers 16 residues. J was trimmed by 4 bases and V by 3 bases; bases with no gene match: 9. Germline V gene sequence: CDR1 KGHSH, CDR2 LQKENI.

The chain uses TRBV5-1 and TRBJ2-5; D might be TRBD2 (5 bases). V lost 0 bases and J lost 3, with 12 bases in between. CDR1 is SGHRS, CDR2 YFSETQ, per germline. CDR3 length: 15 residues. CDR3 nucleotide sequence: TGCGCCAGCAGCTTGGGGTTGGCGGGTGAAGAGACCCAGTACTTC. Encoded protein: CASSLGLAGEETQYF.

The J gene is TRBJ2-1, the V gene TRBV7-3, with a weak D call TRBD1 (7 bases). The germline V and J ends were trimmed by 5 bases and 7 bases, with 21 bases remaining between them. This CDR3 comprises 16 residues. Germline V gene sequence: CDR1 SGHTA, CDR2 FQGTGA. CDR3 sequence reads: CASSHNGPGGRNEQFF. CDR3 bases: TGTGCCAGCAGCCACAATGGCCCAGGGGGGCGGAATGAGCAGTTCTTC.

V gene TRBV5-1 combines with J gene TRBJ2-3, with TRBD1 matching over 8 bases. The CDR3 covers 16 residues. Germline-derived CDR1 and CDR2 are SGHRS and YFSETQ. Unmatched junction bases numbered 6, after V lost 3 bases and J lost 0 bases. CDR3 residues: CASSWETGASTDTQYF. The CDR3 DNA is TGCGCCAGCAGCTGGGAGACAGGGGCTAGCACAGATACGCAGTATTTT.

The genes are TRBV11-2 and TRBJ1-1, with 7 bases fitting TRBD1. Germline-derived CDR1 and CDR2 are SGHAT and FQNNGV. This CDR3 has 16 residues. V was pared by 5 bases and J by 8 bases, with 17 bases of the junction left unmatched. The chain's CDR3 is CASSPVGVGGGLEAFF. The CDR3 bases are TGTGCCAGCAGCCCTGTCGGCGTAGGGGGCGGATTAGAAGCTTTCTTT.

This chain connects TRBV7-9 to TRBJ1-4, with D hard to call. Trimming left V 2 bases short and J 2 bases short, with 6 bases between. The length of the CDR3 is 14 residues. Germline V CDR1 and CDR2: SEHNR, FQNEAQ (reference sequence). The CDR3 loop is CASSLFSTNEKLFF. As DNA, the CDR3 is TGTGCCAGCAGCTTATTCAGCACTAATGAAAAACTGTTTTTT. The entire variable domain, with the rest obtained from reference TRBV7-9 and TRBJ1-4, is as follows: DTGVSQNPRHKITKRGQNVTFRCDPISEHNRLYWYRQTLGQGPEFLTYFQNEAQLEKSRLLSDRFSAERPKGSFSTLEIQRTEQGDSAMYLCASSLFSTNEKLFFGSGTQLSVL.

The CDR3 reads CASSPLPRDTTYGYTF. CDR3 DNA: TGTGCCAGCAGCCCCCTTCCTCGGGACACCACCTATGGCTACACCTTC. The genes are TRBV5-4 and TRBJ1-2; maybe TRBD1 (6 bases). Deletions cut 4 bases from V and 4 bases from J, with 20 bases between. The germline V gene has CDR1 SGHNT and CDR2 YYREEE (reference sequence). The CDR3 is made up of 16 amino acids.

There are a few counts of this clonotype. The chain uses TRBV4-1 and TRBJ2-7; D might be TRBD2 (5 bases). The length of the CDR3 is 13 residues. Germline V gene lookup returns CDR1 MGHRA and CDR2 YSYEKL. V was cut by 4 bases and J by 3 bases, with 10 bases left in between. The CDR3: CASSRTQFYEQYF. CDR3 DNA: TGCGCCAGCAGCCGGACTCAATTCTACGAGCAGTACTTC.

The rearrangement links TRBV5-1 to TRBJ2-3, with D perhaps TRBD2 (5 bases). The CDR3 is made up of 15 amino acids. V lost 1 base to trimming and J lost 2 bases, with 11 bases between them. CDR1 is SGHRS and CDR2 is YFSETQ in the germline V gene. CDR3 DNA: TGCGCCAGCAGCTTGTGGAGCGGTCTCACAGATACGCAGTATTTT. Amino acids: CASSLWSGLTDTQYF.

The J gene is TRBJ1-1, the V gene TRBV3-1; D may be TRBD1 (5 bases). Germline V gene data show CDR1 as LGHDT and CDR2 as YNNKEL (reference sequence). Between the trimmed V and J ends, which lost 6 bases and 0 bases, there was a span of 17 bases. This CDR3 spans 16 amino acids. This chain's CDR3 is CASSPRGGVLNTEAFF. CDR3 sequence (DNA): TGTGCCAGCAGTCCACGGGGAGGGGTGCTGAACACTGAAGCTTTCTTT. Complete variable domain (other parts from reference TRBV3-1 and TRBJ1-1): DTAVSQTPKYLVTQMGNDKSIKCEQNLGHDTMYWYKQDSKKFLKIMFSYNNKELIINETVPNRFSPKSPDKAHLNLHINSLELGDSAVYFCASSPRGGVLNTEAFFGQGTRLTVV.

The chain combines TRBV13 with TRBJ2-6; D gene ambiguous. Trimming cost V 6 bases and J 4 bases, with 19 bases left between them. The CDR3 totals 17 residues. CDR1 is PRHDT and CDR2 is FYEKMQ in the germline V gene (reference sequence). The CDR3 protein is CASRPGRTLGGANVLTF. In DNA form, the CDR3 reads TGTGCCAGCAGACCAGGACGGACCTTAGGAGGGGCCAACGTCCTGACTTTC. Full variable domain (remainder filled in from reference TRBV13 and TRBJ2-6): AAGVIQSPRHLIKEKRETATLKCYPIPRHDTVYWYQQGPGQDPQFLISFYEKMQSDKGSIPDRFSAQQFSDYHSELNMSSLELGDSALYFCASRPGRTLGGANVLTFGAGSRLTVL.

The chain recombines TRBV12-3 or TRBV12-4 with TRBJ1-2, with no clear D. V was trimmed by 6 bases and J by 8 bases, leaving 16 bases between them. The CDR3 totals 13 residues. DNA for the CDR3: TGTGCCAGCAGGCCCTGGGTGGGAGCGGGCTACACCTTC. Its translation: CASRPWVGAGYTF.

The chain recombines TRBV29-1 with TRBJ1-4, with D hard to call. Trimming left V 6 bases short and J 8 bases short, with 13 bases between. The CDR3 covers 12 residues. Germline CDR1 SQVTM, CDR2 ANQGSEA. The DNA for the CDR3 is TGCAGCGTCCGCGAGGAACGGGAAAAACTGTTTTTT. This translates into CSVREEREKLFF.

The rearrangement links TRBV20-1 to TRBJ1-1; TRBD1 is a possible D gene (5 bases). The V end was cut by 3 bases, the J end by 0 bases, with 11 bases between. The CDR3 is 14 residues long. The germline V gene encodes CDR1 DFQATT and CDR2 SNEGSKA (reference sequence). CDR3 protein: CSARAGKLNTEAFF. In nucleotides, the CDR3 is TGCAGTGCTAGGGCAGGGAAACTGAACACTGAAGCTTTCTTT.

The rearrangement joins TRBV29-1 to TRBJ1-2; D might be TRBD1 (5 bases). V was shortened by 2 bases and J by 0 bases, with 13 bases between the two germline ends. CDR3 size: 15 residues. Germline CDR1 SQVTM, CDR2 ANQGSEA. DNA of the CDR3: TGCAGCGTTGAAACGAGGGGAACGGCTAACTATGGCTACACCTTC. Amino acids: CSVETRGTANYGYTF.

The rearrangement joins TRBV7-2 to TRBJ1-5; D might be TRBD1 (5 bases). The CDR3 is made up of 14 amino acids. CDR1 is SGHTA, CDR2 FQGNSA, per germline. V lost 0 bases and J 6 bases, leaving 9 bases between the germline ends. CDR3 loop: CASSLAFGGQPQHF. The CDR3 DNA follows: TGTGCCAGCAGCTTAGCCTTTGGGGGTCAGCCCCAGCATTTT.

The J gene is TRBJ2-1, the V gene TRBV6-5, with 7 bases matching TRBD1. The length of the CDR3 is 17 residues. V lost 0 bases to trimming and J lost 2 bases; unmatched junction nucleotides: 7. The germline V gene encodes CDR1 MNHEY and CDR2 SVGAGI. CDR3: CASSYSNGQDTYNEQFF. The DNA for the CDR3 is TGTGCCAGCAGTTACTCCAACGGACAGGACACCTACAATGAGCAGTTCTTC.

The V call is TRBV27, the J call TRBJ1-1; the D gene is possibly TRBD1 (6 bases). This CDR3 region has 15 residues. Germline V gene data show CDR1 as MNHEY and CDR2 as SMNVEV (reference sequence). Trimming removed 3 bases at V and 1 base at J, with 12 bases between. CDR3 sequence: CASSFGGTANTEAFF. DNA for the CDR3: TGTGCCAGCAGTTTCGGGGGCACCGCGAACACTGAAGCTTTCTTT.

The chain has TRBV14 and TRBJ1-6, with D hard to call. Trimming stripped 4 bases from V and 10 bases from J, with 11 bases between. CDR1 SGHDN and CDR2 FVKESK come from the germline V gene. The CDR3 loop spans 13 amino acids. CDR3 residues: CASSPSPVSPLHF. In DNA, the CDR3 is TGTGCCAGCAGCCCGTCCCCAGTCTCACCCCTCCACTTT.

The chain combines TRBV21-1 with TRBJ1-2. TRBV21-1 is a known pseudogene. The CDR3 spans 14 residues. CDR3 in amino acids: CASSKAQRFYGYTF. In DNA form, the CDR3 reads TGTGCCAGCAGCAAGGCCCAGCGTTTCTATGGCTACACCTTC.

The J gene is TRBJ1-3, the V gene TRBV4-2; D perhaps matches TRBD1 (5 bases). V lost 0 bases and J 0 bases, leaving 12 bases between the germline ends. The CDR3 is 17 residues long. Germline CDR1 is LGHNA and CDR2 is YNFKEQ. The CDR3: CASSQDEIRASGNTIYF. CDR3 bases: TGTGCCAGCAGCCAAGATGAGATCAGGGCCTCTGGAAACACCATATATTTT.